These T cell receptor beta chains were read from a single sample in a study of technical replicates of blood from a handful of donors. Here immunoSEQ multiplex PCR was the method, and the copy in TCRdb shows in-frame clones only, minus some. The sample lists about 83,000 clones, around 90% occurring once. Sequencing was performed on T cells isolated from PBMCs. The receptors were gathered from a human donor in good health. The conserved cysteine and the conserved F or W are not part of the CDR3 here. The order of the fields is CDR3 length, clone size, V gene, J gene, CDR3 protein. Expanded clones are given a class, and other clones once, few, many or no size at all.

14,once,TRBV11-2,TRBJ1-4,ASSFPVNIYNEKLF
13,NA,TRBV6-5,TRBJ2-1,ASGLDRDSYNEQF
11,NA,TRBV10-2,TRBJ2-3,ARSGGATDTQY
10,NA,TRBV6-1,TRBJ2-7,ASRGAQYEQY
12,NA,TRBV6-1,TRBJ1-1,ASSEAWTGGEAF
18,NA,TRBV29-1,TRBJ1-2,SVEDPLVQGILKEWNGYT
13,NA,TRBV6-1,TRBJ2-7,ASSGRTSSSYEQY
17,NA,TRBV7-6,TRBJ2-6,ASSSRGTGASSGANVLT
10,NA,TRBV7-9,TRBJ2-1,ASSLGAYEQF
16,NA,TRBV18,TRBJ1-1,ASSPGQGASGWNTEAF
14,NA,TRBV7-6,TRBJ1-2,ASSPDRAGANYGYT
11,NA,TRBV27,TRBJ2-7,ASRQRGYYEQY
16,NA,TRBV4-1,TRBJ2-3,ASSHSSGGHSTIDTQY
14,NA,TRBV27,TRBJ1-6,ASSLSSRGAWSPLH
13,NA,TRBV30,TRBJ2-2,AWSVAGGWVGELF
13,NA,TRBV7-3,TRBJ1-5,ASSLSTGGLQPQH
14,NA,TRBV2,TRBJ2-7,ASSEAVGDIRYEQY
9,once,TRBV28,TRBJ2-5,ASSLYYAQY
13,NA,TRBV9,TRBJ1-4,ASSGSVYSNEKLF
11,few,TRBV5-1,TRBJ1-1,ASSLTESYEAF
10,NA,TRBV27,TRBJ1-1,ASSFLGAEAF
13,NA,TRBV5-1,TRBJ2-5,ASSSQATKKETQY
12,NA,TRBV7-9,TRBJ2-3,ARGSGGAADTQY
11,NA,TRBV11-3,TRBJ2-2,ASSLSLTGELF
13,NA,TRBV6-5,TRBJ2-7,ASSPGTGSFYEQY
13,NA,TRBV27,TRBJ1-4,ASKGGGHLNEKLF
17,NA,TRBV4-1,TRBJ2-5,ASSQGIISGTAGQETQY
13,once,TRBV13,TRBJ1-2,ASSLTGAKGYGYT
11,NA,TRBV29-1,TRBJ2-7,SVAQGPPYEQY
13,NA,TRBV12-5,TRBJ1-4,ASSGTGGWTEKLF
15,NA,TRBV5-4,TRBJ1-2,ASSLDPGSVRYYGYT
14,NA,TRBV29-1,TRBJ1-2,SVGWRTHRPDYGYT